This T cell receptor (beta chain) was retrieved from a study of vaccination effects on CD4 cells after COVID-19. The wider study: As their vaccination, participants received two doses of either BNT162b2 or mRNA-1273.

Assay: immunoSEQ multiplex PCR; the TCRdb copy retains only in-frame clones and omits some. In the table there are about 70,000 clones, around 70% of which are singletons. Antigen-specific CD4+ T cells expanded by the ViraFEST assay with viral peptide pools were then sequenced. Cultured cells yielded isolated CD4+ T cells after 10 days. A positive SARS-CoV-2 PCR test fell between March and December 2020. A remark on this clone: Its antigen is as yet unknown.

CDR1 KGHSH and CDR2 LQKENI come from the germline V gene. Trimming stripped 3 bases from V and 8 bases from J, with 13 bases between. The CDR3 loop spans 14 amino acids. Sequencing was performed on CD4+ T cells from PBMCs cultured with HIV peptides, taken before COVID-19 vaccination. Specified subset: HIV-1 Nef peptide pool negative control/reference culture. The receptor was derived from a human donor who had a prior SARS-CoV-2 infection. V is TRBV18 and J is TRBJ1-4, with D tentatively TRBD1 (5 bases). The CDR3 coding sequence is TGTGCCAGCTCACCCGAAAGACAGTCGGAAAAACTGTTTTTT. This sequence encodes CASSPERQSEKLFF.